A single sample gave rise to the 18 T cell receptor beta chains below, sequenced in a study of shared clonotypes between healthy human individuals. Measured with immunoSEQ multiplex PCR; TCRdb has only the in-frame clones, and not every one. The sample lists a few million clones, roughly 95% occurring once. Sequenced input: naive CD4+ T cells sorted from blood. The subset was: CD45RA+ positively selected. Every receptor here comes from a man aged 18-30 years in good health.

The CDR3 DNA is TGTGCCAGCAGCATAAAGAGACAGGGCGAGCAGTACTTC. Residues: CASSIKRQGEQYF. The rearrangement joins TRBV6-5 to TRBJ2-7, with 7 positions matching TRBD1. CDR3 length: 13 amino acids. Germline V gene lookup returns CDR1 MNHEY and CDR2 SVGAGI. J gave up 6 bases and V 6 bases, and 8 bases lay outside the gene matches.

The CDR3 DNA reads as TGTGCCAGCAGCTTAGGACAGGGTGGCACAGATACGCAGTATTTT. This sequence encodes CASSLGQGGTDTQYF. The V call is TRBV11-2, the J call TRBJ2-3, with 7 bases fitting TRBD1. V dropped 1 base and J dropped 1; count of bases not matched to a gene: 2. CDR3 size: 15 residues. Germline assignment: CDR1 SGHAT and CDR2 FQNNGV. Complete variable domain (other parts from reference TRBV11-2 and TRBJ2-3): EAGVAQSPRYKIIEKRQSVAFWCNPISGHATLYWYQQILGQGPKLLIQFQNNGVVDDSQLPKDRFSAERLKGVDSTLKIQPAKLEDSAVYLCASSLGQGGTDTQYFGPGTRLTVL.

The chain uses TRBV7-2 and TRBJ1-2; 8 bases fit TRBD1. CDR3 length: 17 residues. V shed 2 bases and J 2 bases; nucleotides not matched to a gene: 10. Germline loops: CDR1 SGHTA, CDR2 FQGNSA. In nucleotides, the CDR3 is TGTGCCAGCAGCTTATGGGCAGGGGGCGCGTCCAACTATGGCTACACCTTC. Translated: CASSLWAGGASNYGYTF.

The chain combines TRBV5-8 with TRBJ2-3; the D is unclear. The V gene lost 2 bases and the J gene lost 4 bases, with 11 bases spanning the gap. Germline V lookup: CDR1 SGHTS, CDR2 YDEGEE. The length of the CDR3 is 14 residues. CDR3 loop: CASSFDAPPDTQYF. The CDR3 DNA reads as TGTGCCAGCAGCTTCGACGCCCCCCCAGATACGCAGTATTTT.

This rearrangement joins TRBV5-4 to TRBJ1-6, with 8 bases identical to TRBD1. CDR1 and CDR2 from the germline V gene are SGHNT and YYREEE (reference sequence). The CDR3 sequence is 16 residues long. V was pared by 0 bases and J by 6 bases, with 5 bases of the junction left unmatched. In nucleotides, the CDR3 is TGTGCCAGCAGCTTGGTGGCAGGGGGCCTTAATTCACCCCTCCACTTT. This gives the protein CASSLVAGGLNSPLHF.

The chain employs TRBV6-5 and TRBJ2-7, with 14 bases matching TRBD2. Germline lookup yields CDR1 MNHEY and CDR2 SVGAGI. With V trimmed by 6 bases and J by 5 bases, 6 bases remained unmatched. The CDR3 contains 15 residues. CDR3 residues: CASSQGTSGSHEQYF. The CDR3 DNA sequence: TGTGCCAGCAGCCAAGGGACTAGCGGGAGCCACGAGCAGTACTTC.

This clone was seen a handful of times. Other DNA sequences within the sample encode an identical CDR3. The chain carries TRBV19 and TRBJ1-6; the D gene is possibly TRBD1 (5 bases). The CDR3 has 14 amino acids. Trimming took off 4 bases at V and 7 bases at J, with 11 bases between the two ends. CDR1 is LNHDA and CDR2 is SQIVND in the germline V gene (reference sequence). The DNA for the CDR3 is TGTGCCAGTAGTACCCAGGGTGCCAATTCACCCCTCCACTTT. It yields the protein CASSTQGANSPLHF.

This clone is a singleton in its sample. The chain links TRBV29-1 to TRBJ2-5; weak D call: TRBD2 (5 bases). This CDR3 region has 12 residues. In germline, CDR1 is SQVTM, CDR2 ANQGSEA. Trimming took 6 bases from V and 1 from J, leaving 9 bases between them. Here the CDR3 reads CSVIRGQETQYF. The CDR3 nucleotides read TGCAGCGTCATACGGGGCCAAGAGACCCAGTACTTC.

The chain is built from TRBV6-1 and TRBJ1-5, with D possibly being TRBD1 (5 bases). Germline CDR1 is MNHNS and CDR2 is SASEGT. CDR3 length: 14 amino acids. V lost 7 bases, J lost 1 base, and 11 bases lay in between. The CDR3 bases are TGTGCCAGCACTATGACAGTGAGCAATCAGCCCCAGCATTTT. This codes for CASTMTVSNQPQHF.

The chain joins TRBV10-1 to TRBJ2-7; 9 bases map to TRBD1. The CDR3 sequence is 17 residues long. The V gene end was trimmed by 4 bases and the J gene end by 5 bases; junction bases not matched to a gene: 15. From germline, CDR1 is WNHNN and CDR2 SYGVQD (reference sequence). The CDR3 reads CASSGGNWDRVIHEQYF. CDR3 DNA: TGCGCCAGCAGTGGGGGCAATTGGGACAGGGTCATCCACGAGCAGTACTTC.

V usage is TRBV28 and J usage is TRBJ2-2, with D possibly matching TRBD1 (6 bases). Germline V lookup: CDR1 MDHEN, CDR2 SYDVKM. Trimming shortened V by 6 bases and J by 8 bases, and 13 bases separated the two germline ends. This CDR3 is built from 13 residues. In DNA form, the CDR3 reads TGTGCCAGCAGACAGCAGGGGTTGGGGGAGCTGTTTTTT. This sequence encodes CASRQQGLGELFF.

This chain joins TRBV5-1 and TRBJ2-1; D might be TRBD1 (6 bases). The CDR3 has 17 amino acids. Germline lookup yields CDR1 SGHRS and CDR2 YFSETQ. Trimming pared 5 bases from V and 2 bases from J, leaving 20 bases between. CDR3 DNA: TGCGCCAGCAGGGATACAGGGCTAACGATCGCCTACAATGAGCAGTTCTTC. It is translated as CASRDTGLTIAYNEQFF.

The CDR3 reads CASSYTEGNTIYF. The CDR3 DNA reads as TGTGCCAGCAGTTACACTGAAGGAAACACCATATATTTT. The rearrangement uses TRBV6-6 and TRBJ1-3; D gene uncertain. V lost 2 bases to trimming and J lost 4 bases, with 6 bases between them. CDR1 and CDR2 (germline): MNHNY, SVGAGI (reference sequence). The CDR3 runs 13 residues.

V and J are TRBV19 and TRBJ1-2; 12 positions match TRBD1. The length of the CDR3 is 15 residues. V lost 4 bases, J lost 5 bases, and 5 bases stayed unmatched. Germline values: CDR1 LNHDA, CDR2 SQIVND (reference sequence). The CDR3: CASSTGTGGSYGYTF. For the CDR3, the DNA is TGTGCCAGTAGTACCGGGACAGGGGGCTCTTATGGCTACACCTTC.

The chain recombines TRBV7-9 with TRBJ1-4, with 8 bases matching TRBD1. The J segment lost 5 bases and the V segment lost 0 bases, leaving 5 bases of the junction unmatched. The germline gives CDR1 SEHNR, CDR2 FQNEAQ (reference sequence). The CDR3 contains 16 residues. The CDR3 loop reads CASSLASGTGNEKLFF. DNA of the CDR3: TGTGCCAGCAGCTTAGCTTCCGGGACAGGCAATGAAAAACTGTTTTTT. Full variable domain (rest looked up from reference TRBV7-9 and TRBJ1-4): DTGVSQNPRHKITKRGQNVTFRCDPISEHNRLYWYRQTLGQGPEFLTYFQNEAQLEKSRLLSDRFSAERPKGSFSTLEIQRTEQGDSAMYLCASSLASGTGNEKLFFGSGTQLSVL.

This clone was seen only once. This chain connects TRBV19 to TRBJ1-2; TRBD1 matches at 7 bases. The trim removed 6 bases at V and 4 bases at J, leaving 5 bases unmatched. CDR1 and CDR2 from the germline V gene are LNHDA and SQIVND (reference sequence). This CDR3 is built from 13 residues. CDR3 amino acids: CASRTGSGYGYTF. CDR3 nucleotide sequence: TGTGCCAGTAGGACAGGGTCTGGCTATGGCTACACCTTC.

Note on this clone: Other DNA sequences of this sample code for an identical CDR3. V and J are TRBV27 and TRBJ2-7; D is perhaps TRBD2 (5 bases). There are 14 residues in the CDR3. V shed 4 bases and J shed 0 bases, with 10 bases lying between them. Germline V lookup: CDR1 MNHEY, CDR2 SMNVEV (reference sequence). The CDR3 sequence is CASSSQRSSYEQYF. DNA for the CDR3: TGTGCCAGCAGTTCTCAGCGGAGCTCCTACGAGCAGTACTTC.

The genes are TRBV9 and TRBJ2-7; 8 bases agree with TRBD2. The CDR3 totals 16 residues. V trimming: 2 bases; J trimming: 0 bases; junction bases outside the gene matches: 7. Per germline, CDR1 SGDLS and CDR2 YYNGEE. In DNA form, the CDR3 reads TGTGCCAGCAGCGTCCAGGCGGGAGGCCGCTCCTACGAGCAGTACTTC. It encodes CASSVQAGGRSYEQYF.